These T cell receptor beta chains were read from a single sample in a study of T cells in localized non-small cell lung cancer. TCRdb keeps only in-frame clones here, not all; method: immunoSEQ multiplex PCR. Of about 77,000 clones listed, 88% were seen once; the top ten hold about 20%. Sequenced here: peripheral blood, sampled before any cancer treatment. These receptors all stem from a woman aged 40-69 years with stage I squamous cell lung carcinoma. Each CDR3 is given with its conserved first and last residue. A D gene is named only where the DNA matches it firmly. Rows may omit the clone size; those that give it use once, few, many or a size class.

D gene	V gene	J gene	clone size	CDR3 protein	CDR3 DNA
.	TRBV7-9	TRBJ1-4	.	CASSLQGEKLFF	TGTGCCAGCAGCCTGCAAGGTGAAAAACTGTTTTTT
TRBD1	TRBV12-5	TRBJ2-3	.	CASGLDRGRTDTQYF	TGTGCTAGTGGTTTGGACAGGGGGCGCACAGATACGCAGTATTTT
.	TRBV5-8	TRBJ1-2	.	CASSPFTENYGYTF	TGTGCCAGCAGCCCTTTTACAGAGAACTATGGCTACACCTTC
.	TRBV5-1	TRBJ1-4	.	CASSDPGIAEKLFF	TGCGCCAGCAGCGATCCAGGGATTGCTGAAAAACTGTTTTTT
.	TRBV4-1	TRBJ2-2	.	CASSRTGSSTGELFF	TGCGCCAGCAGCCGAACGGGGTCTTCCACCGGGGAGCTGTTTTTT
.	TRBV6-5	TRBJ2-4	.	CASSYRDGLNGDIQYF	TGTGCCAGCAGTTACAGGGACGGGCTTAATGGGGACATTCAGTACTTC
.	TRBV7-6	TRBJ1-1	.	CASSSGREGNTEAFF	TGTGCCAGCAGCTCAGGTAGAGAAGGGAACACTGAAGCTTTCTTT
TRBD2	TRBV5-1	TRBJ2-1	.	CASSNGWLAGDNEQFF	TGCGCCAGCAGCAATGGTTGGCTAGCGGGGGACAATGAGCAGTTCTTC
TRBD1	TRBV6-1	TRBJ2-4	.	CASRMDRGGNIQYF	TGTGCCAGCAGGATGGACAGGGGGGGGAACATTCAGTACTTC
TRBD1	TRBV5-1	TRBJ1-5	few	CASSLEGGENQPQHF	TGCGCCAGCAGCTTGGAAGGGGGCGAGAATCAGCCCCAGCATTTT
.	TRBV12-5	TRBJ1-2	.	CASGLPPSNGYTF	TGTGCTAGTGGTTTACCCCCCAGCAATGGCTACACCTTC
.	TRBV5-4	TRBJ1-3	once	CASSLEGAGGNTIYF	TGTGCCAGCAGCTTGGAAGGGGCTGGTGGAAACACCATATATTTT
TRBD2	TRBV7-3	TRBJ2-5	.	CASSPSGGALRETQYF	TGTGCCAGCAGCCCGAGCGGGGGGGCTTTGCGAGAGACCCAGTACTTC